One sample yielded the 5 T cell receptor beta chains listed below, sequenced in a study of blood T cell repertoires in COVID-19. Some clones are missing from TCRdb's copy, which holds only in-frame ones; the method was immunoSEQ multiplex PCR. The table records about 80,000 clones, around 88% of them present only once. The sample taken for sequencing was peripheral blood. These TCRs come from a woman of 80 years or more with active or convalescent COVID-19.

This clone was seen once. This chain links TRBV30 with TRBJ1-5, with D tentatively TRBD1 (6 bases). Germline values: CDR1 GTSNPN, CDR2 SVGIG (reference sequence). The CDR3 runs 15 residues. V lost 0 bases to trimming and J lost 9 bases, with 18 bases between them. The DNA of the CDR3 is TGTGCCTGGAGTGTACGGGGAGGGGGAGCGGGGCCCCAGCATTTT. Translating gives CAWSVRGGGAGPQHF.

V gene TRBV25-1 combines with J gene TRBJ1-3; no reliable D call. The CDR3 covers 15 residues. Trimming removed 1 base at V and 4 bases at J, with 11 bases between. Germline values: CDR1 MGHDK, CDR2 SYGVNS. CDR3 bases: TGTGCCAGCAGTGAATTCGGCGGAACGGGAAACACCATATATTTT. Translated, it gives CASSEFGGTGNTIYF.

The chain links TRBV3-1 (or the pseudogene TRBV3-2) to TRBJ2-5, with 11 bases lining up with TRBD1. This CDR3 has 15 amino acids. Germline V lookup: CDR1 LGHDT, CDR2 YNNKEL (reference sequence). With 5 bases clipped from V and 5 bases from J, the junction kept 7 bases outside the gene matches. CDR3 nucleotides: TGTGCCAGCAGCGAAGGACAGGGGGCCTGGGAGACCCAGTACTTC. It translates to CASSEGQGAWETQYF.

This clone was counted once. CDR3 protein: CASSPKTGTGRYEQYF. CDR3 nucleotides: TGTGCCAGCAGCCCCAAAACCGGGACAGGGCGCTACGAGCAGTACTTC. The chain is built from TRBV9 and TRBJ2-7; 9 nucleotides agree with TRBD1. The CDR3 has 16 amino acids. The V segment lost 4 bases and the J segment 3 bases; nucleotides outside the gene matches: 11. The germline V gene has CDR1 SGDLS and CDR2 YYNGEE. The full variable domain, with the rest looked up from reference TRBV9 and TRBJ2-7, is DSGVTQTPKHLITATGQRVTLRCSPRSGDLSVYWYQQSLDQGLQFLIQYYNGEERAKGNILERFSAQQFPDLHSELNLSSLELGDSALYFCASSPKTGTGRYEQYFGPGTRLTVT.

The chain employs TRBV7-9 and TRBJ2-7; 7 bases match TRBD2. Unmatched junction bases numbered 9, after V lost 5 bases and J lost 2 bases. Germline V CDR1 and CDR2: SEHNR, FQNEAQ (reference sequence). The CDR3 contains 15 residues. The CDR3, as DNA: TGTGCCAGCAGCCACACTAGCCGGGGGGCCTACGAGCAGTACTTC. Translating it yields CASSHTSRGAYEQYF.